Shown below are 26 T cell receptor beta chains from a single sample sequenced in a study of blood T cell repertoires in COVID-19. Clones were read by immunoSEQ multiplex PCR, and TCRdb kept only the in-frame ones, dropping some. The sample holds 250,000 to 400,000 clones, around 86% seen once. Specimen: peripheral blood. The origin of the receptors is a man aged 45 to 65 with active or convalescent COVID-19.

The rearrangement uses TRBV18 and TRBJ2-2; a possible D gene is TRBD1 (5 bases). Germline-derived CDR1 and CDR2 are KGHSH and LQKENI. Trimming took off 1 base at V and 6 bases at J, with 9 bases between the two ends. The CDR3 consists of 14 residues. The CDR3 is CASSPLTEPGELFF. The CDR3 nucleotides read TGTGCCAGCTCACCACTGACAGAACCCGGGGAGCTGTTTTTT.

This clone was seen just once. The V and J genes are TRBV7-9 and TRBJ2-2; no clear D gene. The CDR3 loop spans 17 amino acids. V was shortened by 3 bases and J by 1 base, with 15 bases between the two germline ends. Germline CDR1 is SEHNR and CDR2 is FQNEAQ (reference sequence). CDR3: CASSFSRPSLNTGELFF. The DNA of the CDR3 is TGTGCCAGCAGCTTTTCCAGGCCTTCTCTGAACACCGGGGAGCTGTTTTTT.

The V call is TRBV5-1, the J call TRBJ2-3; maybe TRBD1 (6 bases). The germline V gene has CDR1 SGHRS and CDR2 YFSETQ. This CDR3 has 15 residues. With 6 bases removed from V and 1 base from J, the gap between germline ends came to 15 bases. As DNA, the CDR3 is TGCGCCAGCAAGGACTCGGGACACGGCACAGATACGCAGTATTTT. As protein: CASKDSGHGTDTQYF.

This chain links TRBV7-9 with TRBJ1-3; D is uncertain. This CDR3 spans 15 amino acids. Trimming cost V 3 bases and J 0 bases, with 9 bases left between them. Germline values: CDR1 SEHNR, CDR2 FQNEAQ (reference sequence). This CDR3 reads CASSFPVVSGNTIYF. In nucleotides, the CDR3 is TGTGCCAGCAGCTTTCCCGTTGTCTCTGGAAACACCATATATTTT.

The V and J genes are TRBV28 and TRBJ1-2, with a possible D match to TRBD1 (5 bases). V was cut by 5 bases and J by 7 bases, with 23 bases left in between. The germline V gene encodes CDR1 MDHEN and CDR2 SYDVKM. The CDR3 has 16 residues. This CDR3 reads CASSIPEEGRVGGYTF. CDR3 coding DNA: TGTGCCAGCAGTATACCCGAGGAAGGCAGGGTTGGTGGCTACACCTTC.

The CDR3 reads CAWSALGRSNEKLFF. For the CDR3, the DNA is TGTGCCTGGAGTGCCCTGGGGCGCTCTAATGAAAAACTGTTTTTT. The gene calls are TRBV30 and TRBJ1-4, with a tentative D call TRBD1 (5 bases). Looked up from germline, CDR1 is GTSNPN and CDR2 is SVGIG (reference sequence). V was shortened by 1 base and J by 3 bases, with 12 bases between the two germline ends. This CDR3 has 15 amino acids.

The DNA of the CDR3 is TGTGCCAGCAGCCATGGACAGGGGGTTGTCAATTCACCCCTCCACTTT. This sequence encodes CASSHGQGVVNSPLHF. This chain connects TRBV14 to TRBJ1-6; 10 nucleotides agree with TRBD1. The CDR3 is 16 residues long. Looked up from germline, CDR1 is SGHDN and CDR2 is FVKESK. J lost 7 bases, V lost 3 bases, and 6 bases had no gene match.

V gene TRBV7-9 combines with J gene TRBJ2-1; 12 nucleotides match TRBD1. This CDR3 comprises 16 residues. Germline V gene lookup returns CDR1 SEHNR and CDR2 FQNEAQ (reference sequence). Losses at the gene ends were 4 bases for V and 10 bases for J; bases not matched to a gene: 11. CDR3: CASSSSGTGGLREQFF. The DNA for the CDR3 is TGTGCCAGCAGCTCCTCCGGGACAGGGGGCTTACGAGAGCAGTTCTTC. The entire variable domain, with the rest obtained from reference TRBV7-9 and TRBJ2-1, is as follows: DTGVSQNPRHKITKRGQNVTFRCDPISEHNRLYWYRQTLGQGPEFLTYFQNEAQLEKSRLLSDRFSAERPKGSFSTLEIQRTEQGDSAMYLCASSSSGTGGLREQFFGPGTRLTVL.

CDR3 nucleotides: TGTGCCAGCAGCTTAGCAGTTGCGAACATTCAGTACTTC. It encodes CASSLAVANIQYF. The chain has TRBV7-9 and TRBJ2-4; D ambiguous. This CDR3 region has 13 residues. The germline CDR1 and CDR2 sequences are SEHNR and FQNEAQ (reference sequence). Trimming removed 0 bases from V and 7 bases from J, with 7 bases in between.

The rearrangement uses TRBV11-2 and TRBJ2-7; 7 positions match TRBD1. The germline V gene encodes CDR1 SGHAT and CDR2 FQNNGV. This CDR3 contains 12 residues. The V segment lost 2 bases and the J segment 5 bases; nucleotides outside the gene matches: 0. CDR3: CASSLQGDEQYF. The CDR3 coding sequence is TGTGCCAGCAGCTTACAGGGGGACGAGCAGTACTTC.

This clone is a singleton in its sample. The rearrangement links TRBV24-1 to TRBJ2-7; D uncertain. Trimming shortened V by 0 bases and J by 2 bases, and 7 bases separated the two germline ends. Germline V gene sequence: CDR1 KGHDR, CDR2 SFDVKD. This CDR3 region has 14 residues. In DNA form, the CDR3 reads TGTGCCACCAGTGATTTGAACAGACCCTACGAGCAGTACTTC. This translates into CATSDLNRPYEQYF.

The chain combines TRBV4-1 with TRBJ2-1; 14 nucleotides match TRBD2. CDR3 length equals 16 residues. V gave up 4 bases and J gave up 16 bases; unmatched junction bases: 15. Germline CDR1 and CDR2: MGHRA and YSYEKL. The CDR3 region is CASSRQTSGGARTKFF. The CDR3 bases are TGCGCCAGCAGCCGTCAGACTAGCGGGGGGGCCCGTACGAAATTCTTC.

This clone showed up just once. The CDR3 protein is CASSPNPDRAGTDTQYF. The CDR3 region has the DNA TGTGCCAGCAGCCCTAATCCGGACAGGGCGGGCACAGATACGCAGTATTTT. The rearrangement uses TRBV7-9 and TRBJ2-3; 8 bases map to TRBD1. Germline V CDR1 and CDR2: SEHNR, FQNEAQ (reference sequence). This CDR3 comprises 17 residues. J gave up 1 base and V 5 bases, and 11 bases lay outside the gene matches.

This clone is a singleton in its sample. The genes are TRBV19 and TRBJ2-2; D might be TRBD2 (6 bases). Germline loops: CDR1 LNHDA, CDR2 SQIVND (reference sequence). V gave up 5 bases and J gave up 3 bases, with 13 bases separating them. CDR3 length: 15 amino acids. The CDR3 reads CASSWASVDTGELFF. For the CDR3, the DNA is TGTGCCAGTAGTTGGGCTAGCGTTGACACCGGGGAGCTGTTTTTT. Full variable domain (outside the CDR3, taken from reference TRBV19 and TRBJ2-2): DGGITQSPKYLFRKEGQNVTLSCEQNLNHDAMYWYRQDPGQGLRLIYYSQIVNDFQKGDIAEGYSVSREKKESFPLTVTSAQKNPTAFYLCASSWASVDTGELFFGEGSRLTVL.

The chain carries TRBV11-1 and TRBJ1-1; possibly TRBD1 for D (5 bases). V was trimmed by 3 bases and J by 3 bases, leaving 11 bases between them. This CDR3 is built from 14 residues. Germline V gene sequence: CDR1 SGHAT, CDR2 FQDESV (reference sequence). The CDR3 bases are TGTGCCAGCAGCTTGACAGAAGCAGACACTGAAGCTTTCTTT. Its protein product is CASSLTEADTEAFF.

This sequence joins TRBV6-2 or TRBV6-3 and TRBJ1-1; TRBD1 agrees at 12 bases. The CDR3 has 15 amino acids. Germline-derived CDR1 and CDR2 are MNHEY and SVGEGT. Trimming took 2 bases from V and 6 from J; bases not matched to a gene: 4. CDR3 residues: CASSYAGQGASEAFF. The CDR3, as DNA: TGTGCCAGCAGTTACGCGGGACAGGGGGCCTCTGAAGCTTTCTTT.

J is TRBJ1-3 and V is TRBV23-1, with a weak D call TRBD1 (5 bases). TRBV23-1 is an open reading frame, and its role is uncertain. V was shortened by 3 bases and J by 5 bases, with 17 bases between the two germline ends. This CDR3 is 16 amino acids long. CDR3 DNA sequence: TGCGCCAGCAGTCATTGGGGGGGGGTAGTGAGAAACACCATATATTTT. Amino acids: CASSHWGGVVRNTIYF.

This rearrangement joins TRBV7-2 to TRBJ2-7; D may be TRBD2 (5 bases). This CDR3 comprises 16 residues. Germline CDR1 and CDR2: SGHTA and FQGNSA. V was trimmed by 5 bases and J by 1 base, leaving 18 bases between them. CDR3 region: CASSIGVEVLSYEQYF. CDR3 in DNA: TGTGCCAGCAGCATTGGGGTGGAGGTGCTTTCCTACGAGCAGTACTTC.

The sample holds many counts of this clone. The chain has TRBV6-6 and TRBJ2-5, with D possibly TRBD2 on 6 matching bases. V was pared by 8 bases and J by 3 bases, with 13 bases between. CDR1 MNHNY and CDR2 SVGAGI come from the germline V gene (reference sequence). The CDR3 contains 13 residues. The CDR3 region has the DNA TGTGCCAGCTCTGACGGGGGAGAAGAGACCCAGTACTTC. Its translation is CASSDGGEETQYF.

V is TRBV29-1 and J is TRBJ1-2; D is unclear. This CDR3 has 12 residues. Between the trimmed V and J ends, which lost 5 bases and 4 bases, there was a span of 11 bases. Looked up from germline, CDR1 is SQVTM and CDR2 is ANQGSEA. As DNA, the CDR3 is TGCAGCGTTTGGATTCCTAGCTATGGCTACACCTTC. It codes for CSVWIPSYGYTF.

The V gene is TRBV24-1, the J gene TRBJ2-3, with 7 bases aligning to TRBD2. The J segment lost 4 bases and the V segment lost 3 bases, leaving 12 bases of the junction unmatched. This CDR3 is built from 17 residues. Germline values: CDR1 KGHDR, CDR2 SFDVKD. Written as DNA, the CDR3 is TGTGCCACCAGTGATCCCGATGGGGGGGGTCACCCAGATACGCAGTATTTT. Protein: CATSDPDGGGHPDTQYF.

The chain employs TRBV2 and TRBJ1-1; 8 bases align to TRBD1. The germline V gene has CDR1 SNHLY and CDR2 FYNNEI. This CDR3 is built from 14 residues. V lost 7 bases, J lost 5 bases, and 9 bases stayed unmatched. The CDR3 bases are TGTGCCAGCACTCCAGGGGGCGTGTGGACTGAAGCTTTCTTT. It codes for CASTPGGVWTEAFF.

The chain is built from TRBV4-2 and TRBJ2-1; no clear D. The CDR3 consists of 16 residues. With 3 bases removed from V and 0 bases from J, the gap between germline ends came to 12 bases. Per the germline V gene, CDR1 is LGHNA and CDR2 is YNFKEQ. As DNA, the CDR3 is TGTGCCAGCAGCCACGTACCGGAGAACTCCTACAATGAGCAGTTCTTC. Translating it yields CASSHVPENSYNEQFF.

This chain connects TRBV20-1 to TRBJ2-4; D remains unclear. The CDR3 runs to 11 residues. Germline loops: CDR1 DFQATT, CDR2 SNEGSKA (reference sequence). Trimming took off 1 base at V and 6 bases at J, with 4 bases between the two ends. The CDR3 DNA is TGCAGTGCTAGAGGGCCAAACATTCAGTACTTC. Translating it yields CSARGPNIQYF.

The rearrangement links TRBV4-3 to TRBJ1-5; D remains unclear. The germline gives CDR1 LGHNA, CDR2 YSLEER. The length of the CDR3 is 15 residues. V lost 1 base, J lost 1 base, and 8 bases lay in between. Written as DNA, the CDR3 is TGCGCCAGCAGCCAAGGCCCGGGAAGCAATCAGCCCCAGCATTTT. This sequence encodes CASSQGPGSNQPQHF.

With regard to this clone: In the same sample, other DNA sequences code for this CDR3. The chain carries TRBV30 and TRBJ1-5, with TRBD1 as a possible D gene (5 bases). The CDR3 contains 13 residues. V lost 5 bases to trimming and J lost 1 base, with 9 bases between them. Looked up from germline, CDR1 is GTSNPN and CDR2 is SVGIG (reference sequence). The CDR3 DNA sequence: TGTGCCTGGGGGCAGGGCAGCAATCAGCCCCAGCATTTT. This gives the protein CAWGQGSNQPQHF.